This entry lists 3 T cell receptor beta chains sequenced from one sample in a study of response to subunit inactivated influenza vaccine. TCRdb passed the RT-PCR reads through MiXCR, listing each CDR3 protein once. The table shows 430,000 or so distinct CDR3 sequences, with 9.5% to 12% occurring only once. The input for sequencing was PBMCs from blood, taken roughly 47 days after vaccination. Receptors were obtained from a man aged 45-65 years who received an inactivated influenza vaccine.

This clonotype was detected many times. The chain employs TRBV20-1 and TRBJ2-1; TRBD2 matches 8 bases. The CDR3 totals 14 residues. Germline values: CDR1 DFQATT, CDR2 SNEGSKA (reference sequence). J gave up 5 bases and V 0 bases, and 3 bases lay outside the gene matches. In DNA, the CDR3 is TGCAGTGCTAGAGATCCGGGACTAGACAATGAGCAGTTCTTC. Translating it yields CSARDPGLDNEQFF.

The V and J genes are TRBV6-5 and TRBJ1-1; D gene ambiguous. Trimming cost V 0 bases and J 1 base, with 6 bases left between them. Germline V gene data show CDR1 as MNHEY and CDR2 as SVGAGI. This CDR3 is 14 amino acids long. This CDR3 reads CASSYSRRNTEAFF. CDR3 nucleotide sequence: TGTGCCAGCAGTTACTCGCGGAGGAACACTGAAGCTTTCTTT.

This clonotype was found a few times. The chain uses TRBV9 and TRBJ1-6; a possible D gene is TRBD1 (5 bases). The CDR3 covers 15 residues. Germline V gene data show CDR1 as SGDLS and CDR2 as YYNGEE. Between the trimmed V and J ends, which lost 0 bases and 7 bases, there was a span of 11 bases. CDR3 coding DNA: TGTGCCAGCAGCGTAGGACGGCAGGGAAATTCACCCCTCCACTTT. Amino acid sequence: CASSVGRQGNSPLHF.